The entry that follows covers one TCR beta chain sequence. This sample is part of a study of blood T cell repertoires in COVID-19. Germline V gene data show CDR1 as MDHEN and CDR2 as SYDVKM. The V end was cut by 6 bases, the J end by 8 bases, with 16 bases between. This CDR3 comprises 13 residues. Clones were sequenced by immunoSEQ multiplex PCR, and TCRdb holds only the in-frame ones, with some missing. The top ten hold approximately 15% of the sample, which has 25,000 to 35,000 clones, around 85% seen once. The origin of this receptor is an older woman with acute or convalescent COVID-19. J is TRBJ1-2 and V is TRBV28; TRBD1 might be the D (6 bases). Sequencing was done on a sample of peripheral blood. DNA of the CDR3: TGTGCCAGCAGCACAGGGCACCGGGTCGGCTACACCTTC. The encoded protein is CASSTGHRVGYTF.